Each of the 7 T cell receptor beta chains below was sequenced from the same sample in a study of CXCR3-negative and CXCR3-positive naive CD8 T cells. cDNA libraries for TRB were generated by 5' RACE incorporating UMI labels. TCRdb derives one entry per CDR3 protein from the 5' RACE reads, leaving out DNA. The specimen's table records around 140,000 distinct CDR3 sequences. Specimen: naive CXCR3- CD8+ T cells from blood. As for subset: CD45RO-CCR7+CD27+CD95- naive CD8+ T cells lacking CXCR3 (TNR3-). These receptors originate from a human donor in good health. Some clones in this sample may be carry-over from other donors' samples.

The chain uses TRBV7-7 and TRBJ2-1. Per the germline V gene, CDR1 is SSHAT and CDR2 is FNYEAQ (reference sequence). This CDR3 spans 16 amino acids. CDR3 sequence reads: CASSLAPYGNYNEQFF.

The V gene is TRBV12-3 or TRBV12-4, the J gene TRBJ2-5. This CDR3 comprises 16 residues. CDR3 region: CASSLSSAEFQETQYF.

The chain has TRBV12-3 or TRBV12-4 and TRBJ2-5; there is no DNA to check the TCRdb D call of TRBD2. The CDR3 length is 18 residues. CDR3 region: CASSLMGLAGSKVETQYF.

CDR3 residues: CASSRTSGETQYF. The genes are TRBV27 and TRBJ2-5; without DNA, the TCRdb call of TRBD2 cannot be checked. Germline V lookup: CDR1 MNHEY, CDR2 SMNVEV (reference sequence). CDR3 length: 13 amino acids.

This sequence joins TRBV18 and TRBJ1-1; TCRdb selects TRBD1, and the lack of DNA leaves this call unchecked. Germline values: CDR1 KGHSH, CDR2 LQKENI. The CDR3 has 15 amino acids. The CDR3: CASSPPAQGITEAFF.

V gene TRBV29-1 combines with J gene TRBJ1-1; the TCRdb D gene call, TRBD1, has no DNA to confirm it. Germline V gene sequence: CDR1 SQVTM, CDR2 ANQGSEA. This CDR3 has 13 residues. CDR3 sequence: CSGKGGENTEAFF.

The rearrangement links TRBV5-1 to TRBJ2-1; TCRdb proposes TRBD1, but this gene call is untestable without DNA. Per germline, CDR1 SGHRS and CDR2 YFSETQ. CDR3 size: 16 residues. CDR3 in amino acids: CASSIGTGGSYNEQFF.